This T cell receptor (beta chain) appears in the sequencing data of a study of breast tumors, draining lymph nodes, adjacent tissues. Axillary draining lymph nodes of breast cancer patients supplied the node samples. Germline CDR1 reads ENHRY; CDR2 reads SYGVKD. The V gene end was trimmed by 6 bases and the J gene end by 4 bases; junction bases not matched to a gene: 4. The CDR3 loop spans 15 amino acids. Ten or more counts support this clonotype. No antigen is known for it. TCRdb re-derived calls from the multiplex PCR reads in MiXCR, one entry per CDR3 protein. The sample carries over 150,000 distinct CDR3 sequences, roughly 31% recorded once. Study findings and constraints: The lymph node origin of tumor T cells was framed as consistent with a hypothesis, not demonstrated. Tumor and nontumor repertoires were significantly more similar in luminal-like than in basal-like breast cancer. Tumor repertoires ranked between lymph nodes and nontumor tissue in diversity, with V and J gene preferences.

The V and J genes are TRBV10-3 and TRBJ2-2, with 11 bases fitting TRBD1. Sequences were obtained from axillary lymph node tissue. This clonotype was obtained from a female donor with breast cancer. Some clones in this sample may be carry-over from other donors' samples. The CDR3 region has the DNA TGTGCCATCAGAGGAGGACAGGGGGCCACCGGGGAGCTGTTTTTT. Translation gives CAIRGGQGATGELFF.